Here is one T cell receptor (beta chain) with its context. Its antigen is unknown. The data stem from a study of Ad26.COV2.S vaccination and SARS-CoV-2 variants. CDR3 length equals 17 residues. Germline V lookup: CDR1 GTSNPN, CDR2 SVGIG (reference sequence). V dropped 3 bases and J dropped 5 bases, with 25 bases sitting between them. Profiling relied on immunoSEQ multiplex PCR, and the TCRdb table lists in-frame clones only, not all of them. Of 300,000 to 450,000 clones in the sample, about 85% were seen once. Study-wide results and caveats: Vaccinees and placebo recipients showed similar non-spike TCR breadth.

Treatment specified: 15 to 20 received Ad26.COV2.S at low or high dose, single or two shots; about 5 received placebo; per-sample allocation not given. Sampling was performed 63 days after the first vaccine or placebo injection. Here the sequenced sample was peripheral blood, taken in a trial of Ad26.COV2.S vaccine versus placebo. The source is a person aged 18-65 years who received the Ad26.COV2.S COVID-19 vaccine or a placebo. This chain uses TRBV30 with TRBJ2-5, with D possibly matching TRBD1 (7 bases). The CDR3 protein is CAWRLLRAAAGQETQYF. In DNA form, the CDR3 reads TGTGCCTGGAGACTGCTCCGGGCCGCCGCGGGACAGGAGACCCAGTACTTC. Full variable domain (remainder filled in from reference TRBV30 and TRBJ2-5): SQTIHQWPATLVQPVGSPLSLECTVEGTSNPNLYWYRQAAGRGLQLLFYSVGIGQISSEVPQNLSASRPQDRQFILSSKKLLLSDSGFYLCAWRLLRAAAGQETQYFGPGTRLLVL.